What follows are 21 T cell receptor beta chains derived from one specimen sequenced in a study of T-cell memory formation after mild COVID-19 (dated by TCRdb to the early 2020s). The receptor library was made with 5' RACE. The instrument was an Illumina NovaSeq 6000. TCRdb's own reprocessing of the public reads used fastp at Q25 and MiXCR and kept productive beta chains. Entries that share a CDR3 protein sequence are merged under the most common genes and DNA. This sample gives roughly 510,000 distinct CDR3 sequences in total; 15% to 20% of them show up just once. About 8.1% of the sample is in the top ten clones. The specimen was PBMCs or a T cell subset sorted from them (not recorded which). The receptor set was obtained from an adult woman who had mild COVID-19 (a few samples of this study predate the infection). The sample titles of this study are shuffled in the database, so cell type and time point are left out; the donor was told from shared clones.

The chain is built from TRBV24-1 and TRBJ1-1; D call uncertain. The CDR3 loop spans 13 amino acids. The V gene lost 7 bases and the J gene lost 0 bases, with 8 bases spanning the gap. Per the germline V gene, CDR1 is KGHDR and CDR2 is SFDVKD. This CDR3 is CATSRALNTEAFF. The CDR3 DNA reads TGTGCCACCAGCCGGGCCTTGAACACTGAAGCTTTCTTT.

This clonotype came up many times. This chain uses TRBV30 with TRBJ2-5, with D unclear. The germline CDR1 and CDR2 sequences are GTSNPN and SVGIG (reference sequence). With 4 bases removed from V and 3 bases from J, the gap between germline ends came to 12 bases. This CDR3 region has 13 residues. The CDR3 region is CAWTPPGKETQYF. The CDR3 DNA reads as TGTGCCTGGACTCCCCCAGGAAAAGAGACCCAGTACTTC. Supplemented by reference TRBV30 and TRBJ2-5, the full variable domain reads SQTIHQWPATLVQPVGSPLSLECTVEGTSNPNLYWYRQAAGRGLQLLFYSVGIGQISSEVPQNLSASRPQDRQFILSSKKLLLSDSGFYLCAWTPPGKETQYFGPGTRLLVL.

V usage is TRBV12-3 or TRBV12-4 and J usage is TRBJ1-2, with 8 nucleotides matching TRBD1. V lost 6 bases to trimming and J lost 8 bases; unmatched junction nucleotides: 8. CDR3 length equals 13 residues. The CDR3 region has the DNA TGTGCCAGCAGCCCCAGGGGGCGGCGAGGCTACACCTTC. Encoded protein: CASSPRGRRGYTF.

The chain links TRBV4-1 to TRBJ2-7; 10 positions match TRBD1. The ends lost 1 base at V and 6 bases at J; junction bases unmatched: 15. Germline V lookup: CDR1 MGHRA, CDR2 YSYEKL. This CDR3 contains 18 residues. This chain's CDR3 is CASSQVDFRDRGLVEQYF. The CDR3 DNA reads as TGCGCCAGCAGCCAAGTCGATTTTAGGGACAGGGGTTTGGTCGAGCAGTACTTC.

This clonotype was found once. This chain uses TRBV19 with TRBJ1-1; D remains ambiguous. The length of the CDR3 is 15 residues. CDR1 and CDR2 (germline): LNHDA, SQIVND (reference sequence). Between the trimmed V and J ends, which lost 6 bases and 2 bases, there was a span of 16 bases. This chain's CDR3 is CASSYGLGSNTEAFF. For the CDR3, the DNA is TGTGCCAGTAGCTATGGCCTTGGCAGCAACACTGAAGCTTTCTTT. The full variable domain, in which reference TRBV19 and TRBJ1-1 provide the parts outside the CDR3, is DGGITQSPKYLFRKEGQNVTLSCEQNLNHDAMYWYRQDPGQGLRLIYYSQIVNDFQKGDIAEGYSVSREKKESFPLTVTSAQKNPTAFYLCASSYGLGSNTEAFFGQGTRLTVV.

V usage is TRBV7-9 and J usage is TRBJ2-5, with 7 bases fitting TRBD2. This CDR3 comprises 19 residues. The J segment lost 1 base and the V segment lost 6 bases, leaving 20 bases of the junction unmatched. Germline assignment: CDR1 SEHNR and CDR2 FQNEAQ (reference sequence). The DNA of the CDR3 is TGTGCCAGCAGACGAGCCCGGGCAGGGTCAGGGAGGGGCCAAGAGACCCAGTACTTC. Encoded protein: CASRRARAGSGRGQETQYF. The full variable domain, in which reference TRBV7-9 and TRBJ2-5 provide the parts outside the CDR3, is DTGVSQNPRHKITKRGQNVTFRCDPISEHNRLYWYRQTLGQGPEFLTYFQNEAQLEKSRLLSDRFSAERPKGSFSTLEIQRTEQGDSAMYLCASRRARAGSGRGQETQYFGPGTRLLVL.

This clonotype showed up just a few times. The V and J genes are TRBV6-5 and TRBJ1-5; the D is unclear. Trimming stripped 6 bases from V and 0 bases from J, with 12 bases between. Germline V gene lookup returns CDR1 MNHEY and CDR2 SVGAGI. The CDR3 runs to 15 residues. The CDR3 DNA reads as TGTGCCAGCAGGCCGCAACCGAATAGCAATCAGCCCCAGCATTTT. Translated, it gives CASRPQPNSNQPQHF.

V gene TRBV2 combines with J gene TRBJ2-7, with 8 bases aligning to TRBD1. The germline V gene has CDR1 SNHLY and CDR2 FYNNEI. Losses at the gene ends were 3 bases for V and 6 bases for J; bases not matched to a gene: 7. The CDR3 spans 14 residues. This chain's CDR3 is CASSETGEAGEQYF. The CDR3, as DNA: TGTGCCAGCAGTGAGACAGGGGAAGCGGGCGAGCAGTACTTC.

This chain joins TRBV11-3 and TRBJ2-3; 9 nucleotides align to TRBD2. The CDR3 contains 15 residues. J was trimmed by 3 bases and V by 6 bases; bases with no gene match: 7. Germline V gene lookup returns CDR1 SGHNT and CDR2 YENEEA. The CDR3 sequence: CASSPSGRKTDTQYF. The CDR3 DNA follows: TGTGCCAGCAGTCCGAGCGGGAGGAAAACAGATACGCAGTATTTT.

The chain has TRBV2 and TRBJ2-7, with TRBD1 matching 9 bases. The V gene end was trimmed by 9 bases and the J gene end by 2 bases; junction bases not matched to a gene: 8. Germline-derived CDR1 and CDR2 are SNHLY and FYNNEI. This CDR3 spans 14 amino acids. The CDR3 loop is CARQPWTGAYEQYF. CDR3 nucleotide sequence: TGTGCCAGACAACCCTGGACAGGGGCCTACGAGCAGTACTTC.

J is TRBJ1-2 and V is TRBV20-1, with TRBD1 identical over 9 bases. This CDR3 is built from 14 residues. Germline values: CDR1 DFQATT, CDR2 SNEGSKA (reference sequence). V was clipped by 3 bases and J by 3 bases; unmatched bases: 5. The CDR3 loop reads CSARDRTGDYGYTF. The CDR3 bases are TGCAGTGCTAGGGACAGGACAGGGGACTATGGCTACACCTTC.

The rearrangement links TRBV7-2 to TRBJ2-5, with a possible D match to TRBD1 (5 bases). The CDR3 runs 15 residues. Trimming left V 4 bases short and J 5 bases short, with 17 bases between. Germline assignment: CDR1 SGHTA and CDR2 FQGNSA. The CDR3 region is CASSSIGVMGETQYF. The CDR3 bases are TGTGCCAGCAGCTCAATAGGGGTTATGGGTGAGACCCAGTACTTC. The full variable domain, with the rest looked up from reference TRBV7-2 and TRBJ2-5, is GAGVSQSPSNKVTEKGKDVELRCDPISGHTALYWYRQSLGQGLEFLIYFQGNSAPDKSGLPSDRFSAERTGGSVSTLTIQRTQQEDSAVYLCASSSIGVMGETQYFGPGTRLLVL.

This clonotype was recorded a few times. V and J are TRBV6-5 and TRBJ1-2; 9 bases are a match to TRBD1. This CDR3 is 15 amino acids long. Germline CDR1 is MNHEY and CDR2 is SVGAGI. The junction had 6 bases not matched to a gene; V was cut back by 1 base and J by 6 bases. The CDR3 sequence: CASSYFSGQGHGYTF. In nucleotides, the CDR3 is TGTGCCAGCAGTTACTTCTCGGGACAGGGCCATGGCTACACCTTC.

This clonotype was detected only a few times. V usage is TRBV7-3 and J usage is TRBJ2-5; tentatively, D is TRBD1 (6 bases). Per germline, CDR1 SGHTA and CDR2 FQGTGA. The V end lost 3 bases, the J end lost 5 bases, and 10 bases lay between the germline ends. This CDR3 is built from 13 residues. CDR3 coding DNA: TGTGCCAGCAGCTTTCAGGGGTCGGAGACCCAGTACTTC. This encodes CASSFQGSETQYF.

In its sample, this clonotype was seen a few times. The chain carries TRBV7-2 and TRBJ2-7; 8 bases fit TRBD1. The V gene's germline CDR1 is SGHTA and CDR2 FQGNSA. The CDR3 sequence is 14 residues long. The V and J ends lost 5 bases and 6 bases, in that order; junction bases with no gene match: 9. For the CDR3, the DNA is TGTGCCAGCAGCGCCTGGACAGGGCTAGGCGAGCAGTACTTC. This translates into CASSAWTGLGEQYF.

In its sample, this clonotype was seen many times. The gene calls are TRBV5-1 and TRBJ2-3; 14 bases are shared with TRBD2. V was clipped by 2 bases and J by 6 bases; unmatched bases: 8. The length of the CDR3 is 17 residues. Germline V lookup: CDR1 SGHRS, CDR2 YFSETQ. The CDR3 region is CASSFGTSGSRLDTQYF. CDR3 DNA sequence: TGCGCCAGCAGCTTTGGGACTAGCGGGAGTCGGCTGGATACGCAGTATTTT.

The chain recombines TRBV27 with TRBJ1-6; D is unclear. The CDR3 length is 13 residues. Germline values: CDR1 MNHEY, CDR2 SMNVEV (reference sequence). V was clipped by 3 bases and J by 14 bases, with 14 bases between them. CDR3 coding DNA: TGTGCCAGCAGTTTGGGTTGGCGGGGAGCCCTCCACTTT. Translated, it gives CASSLGWRGALHF.

There are a few counts of this clonotype. V gene TRBV11-2 combines with J gene TRBJ2-2; 12 positions match TRBD2. CDR3 size: 16 residues. With V trimmed by 5 bases and J by 4 bases, 5 bases remained unmatched. The germline gives CDR1 SGHAT, CDR2 FQNNGV. This CDR3 is CASSRRLAGATGELFF. Here the CDR3 DNA reads TGTGCCAGCAGCCGAAGACTAGCGGGAGCCACCGGGGAGCTGTTTTTT.

A few counts support this clonotype. The junction departs from the called germline gene at one end, perhaps through a read error. The genes are TRBV7-9 and TRBJ2-7, with D unclear. This CDR3 is built from 16 residues. Germline V gene lookup returns CDR1 SEHNR and CDR2 FQNEAQ (reference sequence). CDR3 residues: CAGSWGRQPEGYEQYF. As DNA, the CDR3 is TGTGCCGGCAGCTGGGGTCGACAACCGGAAGGGTACGAGCAGTACTTC.

This chain connects TRBV5-1 to TRBJ2-1; 10 nucleotides line up with TRBD1. The ends lost 6 bases at V and 2 bases at J; junction bases unmatched: 5. CDR1 SGHRS and CDR2 YFSETQ come from the germline V gene. This CDR3 comprises 15 residues. The CDR3 here is CASIPGQGTYNEQFF. The CDR3 DNA reads TGCGCCAGCATCCCGGGACAGGGGACCTACAATGAGCAGTTCTTC.

This clonotype was seen repeatedly, ten times or more. CDR3 sequence (DNA): TGTGCCAGCAGCTCCCTAGCGGGGGCCGCACTTTCCTACAATGAGCAGTTCTTC. Its protein is CASSSLAGAALSYNEQFF. The chain is built from TRBV7-8 and TRBJ2-1; 10 bases are a match to TRBD2. Per the germline V gene, CDR1 is SGHVS and CDR2 is FQNEAQ. V trimming: 4 bases; J trimming: 1 base; junction bases outside the gene matches: 10. CDR3 size: 18 residues.